The TCR beta chain under discussion was sequenced for a study of cytomegalovirus exposure and HLA in healthy donors. Background on the study: Among the approximately 400 genotyped donors, 65% to 85% were placed in the Caucasian-associated ancestry cluster.

PCR was performed using 60 Vbeta and 13 Jbeta primers. TCRdb keeps only in-frame clones here, not all; method: immunoSEQ multiplex PCR. The table lists 150,000 to 200,000 clones, 87% of them singletons, with under 1.2% in the top ten. The CDR3 is 15 residues long. The germline V gene has CDR1 SGHVS and CDR2 FNYEAQ. Trimming pared 1 base from V and 0 bases from J, leaving 4 bases between. The chain employs TRBV7-6 and TRBJ1-6; D unclear. This receptor was obtained from a boy aged 2 to 9 in good health and CMV-seronegative. The sequenced material came from PBMCs. The CDR3 is CASSLVSSYNSPLHF. As DNA, the CDR3 is TGTGCCAGCAGCTTAGTCAGCTCCTATAATTCACCCCTCCACTTT.